The 16 T cell receptor beta chains in this list originate from one sample, sequenced in a study of post-analysis software for immune sequencing data. Study outcomes and limitations: About five TRBV segments occurring more often in patients than controls included TRBV5-6, TRBV5-1 and TRBV20-1.

Researchers reported that TCR beta cDNA libraries carried unique molecular identifiers. TCRdb itself ran the PCR reads through MiXCR, one entry per CDR3 protein. This sample has around 770,000 distinct CDR3 sequences, with more than 45% found just once. Antigens of these TCRs are unknown. The specimen sequenced was blood. Receptors originate from a girl aged 5-17 years with multiple sclerosis.

This clonotype has only a few counts. The V gene is TRBV10-3, the J gene TRBJ2-1; no clear D. The CDR3 contains 12 residues. Germline values: CDR1 ENHRY, CDR2 SYGVKD. V was trimmed by 4 bases and J by 5 bases, leaving 6 bases between them. CDR3 DNA sequence: TGTGCCATCAGTGTCCAAGACAATGAGCAGTTCTTC. Encoded protein: CAISVQDNEQFF.

The rearrangement joins TRBV7-9 to TRBJ2-1, with TRBD2 matching 7 bases. The CDR3 has 14 amino acids. J was trimmed by 6 bases and V by 5 bases; bases with no gene match: 7. Germline V gene data show CDR1 as SEHNR and CDR2 as FQNEAQ (reference sequence). CDR3 nucleotide sequence: TGTGCCAGCAGCGGACGAGGGACTATCAATGAGCAGTTCTTC. It codes for CASSGRGTINEQFF.

The chain joins TRBV27 to TRBJ2-3, with TRBD1 identical over 8 bases. Trimming took 9 bases from V and 3 from J; bases not matched to a gene: 8. This CDR3 has 14 amino acids. The V gene's germline CDR1 is MNHEY and CDR2 SMNVEV (reference sequence). CDR3: CASCDRGGTDTQYF. DNA for the CDR3: TGTGCCAGTTGCGACAGGGGCGGAACAGATACGCAGTATTTT.

In its sample, this clonotype was seen a few times. The gene calls are TRBV10-3 and TRBJ2-6; the D gene is possibly TRBD2 (7 bases). Germline V lookup: CDR1 ENHRY, CDR2 SYGVKD. V gave up 0 bases and J gave up 3 bases, with 12 bases separating them. The CDR3 covers 17 residues. The CDR3 reads CAISESPGGVGANVLTF. CDR3 sequence (DNA): TGTGCCATCAGTGAGTCCCCGGGGGGCGTTGGGGCCAACGTCCTGACTTTC.

The chain is built from TRBV15 and TRBJ1-5; D is undetermined. The CDR3 loop spans 14 amino acids. Germline CDR1 LNHNV, CDR2 YYDKDF (reference sequence). The V end was cut by 1 base, the J end by 7 bases, with 11 bases between. The CDR3 nucleotides are TGTGCCACCAGCAGAGTTAATGCGGGACAGCCCCAGCATTTT. It is translated as CATSRVNAGQPQHF. Variable domain in full (rest from reference TRBV15 and TRBJ1-5): DAMVIQNPRYQVTQFGKPVTLSCSQTLNHNVMYWYQQKSSQAPKLLFHYYDKDFNNEADTPDNFQSRRPNTSFCFLDIRSPGLGDTAMYLCATSRVNAGQPQHFGDGTRLSIL.

The chain employs TRBV4-2 and TRBJ2-5; weak D call: TRBD1 (6 bases). The J call may not be correct, given that the DNA end is closer to TRBJ2-7. The CDR3 is 15 residues long. Per germline, CDR1 LGHNA and CDR2 YNFKEQ. The CDR3 region has the DNA TGTGCCAGCAGCCCTTCTGTTCTCAGGGGTGCCGAGCAGTACTTC. It yields the protein CASSPSVLRGAEQYF.

In its sample, this clonotype was seen a few times. The V call is TRBV5-1, the J call TRBJ2-4, with D uncertain. The J call may be mistaken, given a closer DNA end match to TRBJ2-7. This CDR3 is 14 amino acids long. The germline CDR1 and CDR2 sequences are SGHRS and YFSETQ. Here the CDR3 DNA reads TGCGCCAGCAGCTTCGGTCAGCACTCCTACGAGCAGTACTTC. This translates into CASSFGQHSYEQYF.

V and J are TRBV14 and TRBJ2-3; possible D gene TRBD2, 6 bases. The germline V gene encodes CDR1 SGHDN and CDR2 FVKESK. The germline V and J ends were trimmed by 4 bases and 5 bases, with 19 bases remaining between them. CDR3 length: 16 residues. CDR3 protein: CASSPQGGWGGDTQYF. The CDR3 DNA reads as TGTGCCAGCAGCCCCCAGGGAGGCTGGGGCGGAGATACGCAGTATTTT.

This clonotype was found a few times. The chain couples TRBV27 to TRBJ1-5; D unresolved. Germline assignment: CDR1 MNHEY and CDR2 SMNVEV (reference sequence). The V end was cut by 3 bases, the J end by 4 bases, with 10 bases between. The CDR3 length is 14 residues. The CDR3 sequence is CASSLGGANQPQHF. The CDR3 DNA sequence: TGTGCCAGCAGTTTGGGAGGAGCAAATCAGCCCCAGCATTTT.

The V gene is TRBV7-9, the J gene TRBJ2-5; D gene unclear. CDR1 is SEHNR and CDR2 is FQNEAQ in the germline V gene (reference sequence). The CDR3 sequence is 14 residues long. Trimming shortened V by 3 bases and J by 2 bases, and 10 bases separated the two germline ends. The CDR3, as DNA: TGTGCCAGCAGCTTTGAGCAGGAACAAGAGACCCAGTACTTC. This translates into CASSFEQEQETQYF.

V gene TRBV20-1 combines with J gene TRBJ2-5; a possible D gene is TRBD1 (5 bases). This CDR3 contains 13 residues. CDR1 and CDR2 from the germline V gene are DFQATT and SNEGSKA (reference sequence). Trimming took 1 base from V and 1 from J, leaving 7 bases between them. CDR3 coding DNA: TGCAGTGCTAGAGTAACAGGCCAAGAGACCCAGTACTTC. Translating gives CSARVTGQETQYF.

The V gene is TRBV20-1, the J gene TRBJ1-1; the D is unclear. The CDR3 runs to 14 residues. The V gene lost 2 bases and the J gene lost 3 bases, with 13 bases spanning the gap. Germline CDR1 reads DFQATT; CDR2 reads SNEGSKA (reference sequence). CDR3 sequence reads: CSARPVTEDTEAFF. DNA for the CDR3: TGCAGTGCTAGACCGGTCACGGAGGACACTGAAGCTTTCTTT.

Note on this clonotype: The germline gene is not matched at one end of the junction; a read error may be the cause. The chain links TRBV12-3 or TRBV12-4 to TRBJ2-3, with 10 bases aligning to TRBD1. This CDR3 spans 17 amino acids. CDR3 DNA sequence: TGTGCCAGCAGTTTACGACAGGGGGCTTTCAGCACAGATGCGCAGTATTTT. The encoded protein is CASSLRQGAFSTDAQYF.

The chain links TRBV12-3 or TRBV12-4 to TRBJ2-3; D uncertain. V lost 5 bases and J lost 7, with 10 bases in between. The CDR3 runs 12 residues. The CDR3 here is CASSGAANTQYF. The CDR3 nucleotides are TGTGCCAGCAGTGGAGCCGCAAATACGCAGTATTTT.

V usage is TRBV30 and J usage is TRBJ2-1; D unclear. V dropped 5 bases and J dropped 6 bases, with 8 bases sitting between them. Germline V gives CDR1 GTSNPN, CDR2 SVGIG (reference sequence). CDR3 length equals 11 residues. The CDR3 reads CAWQNFNEQFF. The CDR3 DNA sequence: TGTGCCTGGCAGAATTTCAATGAGCAGTTCTTC.

In this sample, this clonotype turned up a few times. This rearrangement joins TRBV28 to TRBJ2-5, with 7 bases lining up with TRBD2. Germline lookup yields CDR1 MDHEN and CDR2 SYDVKM. This CDR3 has 14 residues. The ends lost 6 bases at V and 5 bases at J; junction bases unmatched: 9. CDR3: CASRGSGPQETQYF. The CDR3 nucleotides are TGTGCCAGCAGGGGTAGCGGGCCCCAGGAGACCCAGTACTTC.